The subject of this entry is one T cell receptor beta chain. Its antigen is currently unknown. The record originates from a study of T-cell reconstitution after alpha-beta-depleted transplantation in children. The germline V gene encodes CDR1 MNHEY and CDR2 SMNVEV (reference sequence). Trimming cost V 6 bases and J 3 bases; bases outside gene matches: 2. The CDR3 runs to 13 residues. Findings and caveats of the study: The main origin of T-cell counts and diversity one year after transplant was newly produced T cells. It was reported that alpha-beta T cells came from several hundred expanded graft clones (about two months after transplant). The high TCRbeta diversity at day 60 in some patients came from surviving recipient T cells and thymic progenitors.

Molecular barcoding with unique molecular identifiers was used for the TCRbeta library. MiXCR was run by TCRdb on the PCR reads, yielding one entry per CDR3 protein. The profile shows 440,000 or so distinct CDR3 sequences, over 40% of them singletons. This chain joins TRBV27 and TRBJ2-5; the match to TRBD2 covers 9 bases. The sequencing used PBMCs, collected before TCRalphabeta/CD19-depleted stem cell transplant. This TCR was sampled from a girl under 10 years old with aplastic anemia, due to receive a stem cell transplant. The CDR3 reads CASRTSGEETQYF. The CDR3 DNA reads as TGTGCCAGCAGGACTAGCGGAGAAGAGACCCAGTACTTC.